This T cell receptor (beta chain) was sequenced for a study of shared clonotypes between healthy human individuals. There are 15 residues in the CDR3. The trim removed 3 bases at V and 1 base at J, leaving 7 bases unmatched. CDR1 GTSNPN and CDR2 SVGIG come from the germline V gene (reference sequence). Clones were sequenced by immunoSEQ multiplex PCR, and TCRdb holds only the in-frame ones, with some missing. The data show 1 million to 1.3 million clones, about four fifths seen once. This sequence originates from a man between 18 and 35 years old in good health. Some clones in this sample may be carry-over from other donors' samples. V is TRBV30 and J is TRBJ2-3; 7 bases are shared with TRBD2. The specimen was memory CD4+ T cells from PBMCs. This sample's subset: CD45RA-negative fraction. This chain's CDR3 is CAWSQRGLRTDTQYF. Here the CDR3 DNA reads TGTGCCTGGAGCCAGCGGGGACTTCGCACAGATACGCAGTATTTT.